The 22 T cell receptor beta chains below come from one sample, sequenced in a study of identical twins. In TCRdb, the 5' RACE reads were re-called with MiXCR into one record per CDR3 protein. The sample has around 490,000 distinct CDR3 sequences; more than 20% are singletons. Another study also made use of these data, one on yellow fever vaccine responses in identical twins.

The sample consisted of CD4+ T cells sorted from blood. All receptors come from a woman between 18 and 30 years old in good health.

The chain has TRBV18 and TRBJ2-6, with D uncertain. The germline V gene encodes CDR1 KGHSH and CDR2 LQKENI. V dropped 3 bases and J dropped 1 base, with 16 bases sitting between them. The CDR3 contains 18 residues. DNA of the CDR3: TGTGCCAGCTCACCGGCGGCCAGAGCAGAGTCTGGGGCCAACGTCCTGACTTTC. Protein product: CASSPAARAESGANVLTF.

This clonotype was seen a handful of times. The rearrangement joins TRBV5-6 to TRBJ2-1; D gene uncertain. The CDR3 is 17 amino acids. Germline values: CDR1 SGHDT, CDR2 YYEEEE. Trimming left V 2 bases short and J 8 bases short, with 23 bases between. This CDR3 reads CASSLLTIMEPYDEQFF. The CDR3, as DNA: TGTGCCAGCAGCTTACTCACCATCATGGAGCCATACGATGAGCAGTTCTTC. The full variable domain, its missing parts supplied by reference TRBV5-6 and TRBJ2-1, is DAGVTQSPTHLIKTRGQQVTLRCSPKSGHDTVSWYQQALGQGPQFIFQYYEEEERQRGNFPDRFSGHQFPNYSSELNVNALLLGDSALYLCASSLLTIMEPYDEQFFGPGTRLTVL.

Ten or more counts support this clonotype. The chain employs TRBV29-1 and TRBJ1-2; D call uncertain. The CDR3 spans 13 residues. The V end lost 2 bases, the J end lost 2 bases, and 9 bases lay between the germline ends. CDR1 is SQVTM, CDR2 ANQGSEA, per germline. CDR3 nucleotides: TGCAGCGTTGAAACGGGTGCCAACTATGGCTACACCTTC. Residues: CSVETGANYGYTF.

This clonotype appeared a few times. The chain carries TRBV5-6 and TRBJ2-6; 8 nucleotides line up with TRBD1. This CDR3 spans 18 amino acids. Germline V CDR1 and CDR2: SGHDT, YYEEEE. J lost 0 bases, V lost 4 bases, and 9 bases had no gene match. The CDR3 spells CASSPTGDPSSGANVLTF. The CDR3 bases are TGTGCCAGCAGCCCGACAGGGGACCCATCCTCTGGGGCCAACGTCCTGACTTTC.

This clonotype was seen only a few times. The chain employs TRBV28 and TRBJ2-7; weak D call: TRBD2 (6 bases). Trimming cost V 10 bases and J 1 base, with 17 bases left between them. CDR1 is MDHEN and CDR2 is SYDVKM in the germline V gene. The CDR3 runs 14 residues. CDR3 in DNA: TGTGCCACCGTGGATGCTCGGGGGTCCTACGAGCAGTACTTC. It yields the protein CATVDARGSYEQYF. Full variable domain (outside the CDR3, taken from reference TRBV28 and TRBJ2-7): DVKVTQSSRYLVKRTGEKVFLECVQDMDHENMFWYRQDPGLGLRLIYFSYDVKMKEKGDIPEGYSVSREKKERFSLILESASTNQTSMYLCATVDARGSYEQYFGPGTRLTVT.

The CDR3 protein is CATSRERRDTQYF. The DNA of the CDR3 is TGTGCCACCAGCAGGGAAAGACGCGATACGCAGTATTTT. V gene TRBV15 combines with J gene TRBJ2-3; D gene ambiguous. The germline CDR1 and CDR2 sequences are LNHNV and YYDKDF (reference sequence). V dropped 3 bases and J dropped 6 bases, with 10 bases sitting between them. The CDR3 spans 13 residues. The full variable domain, its missing parts supplied by reference TRBV15 and TRBJ2-3, is DAMVIQNPRYQVTQFGKPVTLSCSQTLNHNVMYWYQQKSSQAPKLLFHYYDKDFNNEADTPDNFQSRRPNTSFCFLDIRSPGLGDTAMYLCATSRERRDTQYFGPGTRLTVL.

The rearrangement links TRBV18 to TRBJ2-1; D is unclear. In germline, CDR1 is KGHSH, CDR2 LQKENI. Trimming stripped 3 bases from V and 10 bases from J, with 16 bases between. CDR3 length: 14 residues. CDR3 region: CASSPPRSAIEQFF. The CDR3 DNA follows: TGTGCCAGCTCACCCCCCCGATCGGCTATAGAGCAGTTCTTC.

This clonotype was observed at least ten times. This rearrangement joins TRBV5-1 to TRBJ2-1, with D maybe TRBD1 (6 bases). The CDR3 spans 14 residues. V was trimmed by 0 bases and J by 2 bases, leaving 6 bases between them. CDR1 and CDR2 (germline): SGHRS, YFSETQ. In DNA form, the CDR3 reads TGCGCCAGCAGCTTGGGGGGGCCCTACAATGAGCAGTTCTTC. It specifies CASSLGGPYNEQFF.

V and J are TRBV12-3 or TRBV12-4 and TRBJ1-1; D is uncertain. Trimming cost V 5 bases and J 1 base, with 11 bases left between them. This CDR3 spans 14 amino acids. CDR3 bases: TGTGCCAGCAGTCCTAGGACGACGAACACTGAAGCTTTCTTT. Translated, it gives CASSPRTTNTEAFF.

The rearrangement joins TRBV18 to TRBJ2-1, with 10 bases fitting TRBD2. The V gene's germline CDR1 is KGHSH and CDR2 LQKENI. The CDR3 length is 16 residues. Unmatched junction bases numbered 14, after V lost 10 bases and J lost 5 bases. This CDR3 reads CATSGTSAPNHNEQFF. The CDR3 coding sequence is TGTGCCACCTCCGGGACTAGCGCGCCAAACCACAATGAGCAGTTCTTC.

The chain couples TRBV18 to TRBJ2-1; tentatively, D is TRBD2 (7 bases). V was pared by 5 bases and J by 0 bases, with 20 bases between. Germline CDR1 reads KGHSH; CDR2 reads LQKENI. This CDR3 is built from 18 residues. CDR3 loop: CASSSEIGGGSSYNEQFF. The DNA for the CDR3 is TGTGCCAGCTCATCGGAGATTGGGGGCGGGAGCTCCTACAATGAGCAGTTCTTC.

This clonotype has ten or more counts. An end of the junction differs from the germline gene, which may be a read error. The chain links TRBV5-1 to TRBJ2-2, with TRBD2 identical over 13 bases. Germline CDR1 and CDR2: SGHRS and YFSETQ. The CDR3 runs 16 residues. CDR3 sequence: CASSSGLAGVTGELFF. The DNA for the CDR3 is TGTGCCAGCAGTTCCGGACTAGCGGGGGTAACCGGGGAGCTGTTTTTT.

This clonotype was seen a few times. The V call is TRBV10-3, the J call TRBJ2-1; D is tentatively TRBD1 or TRBD2 (6 bases each). The CDR3 is 11 amino acids. Per germline, CDR1 ENHRY and CDR2 SYGVKD. In DNA form, the CDR3 reads TGTGCTACCGGGGGCGGAAATGAGCAGTTCTTC. It yields the protein CATGGGNEQFF.

V usage is TRBV7-7 and J usage is TRBJ2-2; TRBD2 matches 12 bases. With 2 bases clipped from V and 3 bases from J, the junction kept 4 bases outside the gene matches. The germline gives CDR1 SSHAT, CDR2 FNYEAQ (reference sequence). This CDR3 has 17 amino acids. CDR3 region: CASSLSGTSGHTGELFF. Here the CDR3 DNA reads TGTGCCAGCAGCTTATCCGGGACTAGCGGGCACACCGGGGAGCTGTTTTTT.

A few counts support this clonotype. The V gene is TRBV12-3 or TRBV12-4, the J gene TRBJ2-1, with a tentative D call TRBD2 (6 bases). The CDR3 extends over 12 amino acids. The germline V and J ends were trimmed by 4 bases and 10 bases, with 11 bases remaining between them. The CDR3 sequence: CASSSRRGEQFF. DNA of the CDR3: TGTGCCAGCAGTTCCCGGCGGGGAGAGCAGTTCTTC.

J is TRBJ2-7 and V is TRBV2; D uncertain. The CDR3 is 15 amino acids. Germline loops: CDR1 SNHLY, CDR2 FYNNEI. V shed 3 bases and J shed 0 bases, with 12 bases lying between them. CDR3 in DNA: TGTGCCAGCAGTGATATGACGGAACTCTCCTACGAGCAGTACTTC. As protein: CASSDMTELSYEQYF.

The genes are TRBV20-1 and TRBJ2-1; no reliable D call. The CDR3 is made up of 13 amino acids. The V gene lost 3 bases and the J gene lost 4 bases, with 10 bases spanning the gap. CDR1 and CDR2 (germline): DFQATT, SNEGSKA (reference sequence). CDR3: CSARGSAYNEQFF. The CDR3, as DNA: TGCAGTGCTAGGGGCAGTGCATACAATGAGCAGTTCTTC.

In its sample, this clonotype was seen a few times. This chain connects TRBV10-3 to TRBJ1-1; 7 bases fit TRBD1. Germline CDR1 is ENHRY and CDR2 is SYGVKD. The CDR3 covers 13 residues. V trimming: 5 bases; J trimming: 6 bases; junction bases outside the gene matches: 6. The CDR3 reads CAISNRGGAEAFF. The CDR3 region has the DNA TGTGCCATCAGTAACAGGGGTGGAGCTGAAGCTTTCTTT.

The V call is TRBV12-3 or TRBV12-4, the J call TRBJ2-2; D is perhaps TRBD1 or TRBD2 (5 bases each). V gave up 7 bases and J gave up 6 bases, with 24 bases separating them. The CDR3 is 17 residues long. CDR3 sequence: CASKTGQADLGAGELFF. CDR3 nucleotides: TGTGCCAGCAAAACCGGTCAAGCGGACCTAGGGGCCGGGGAGCTGTTTTTT.

The rearrangement links TRBV20-1 to TRBJ2-3; 11 bases match TRBD2. V lost 1 base and J lost 6; bases outside the gene matches: 9. This CDR3 contains 16 residues. Per the germline V gene, CDR1 is DFQATT and CDR2 is SNEGSKA (reference sequence). CDR3 in amino acids: CSARVLAGGPPDTQYF. The CDR3 nucleotides are TGCAGTGCTAGAGTCTTAGCGGGGGGGCCTCCGGATACGCAGTATTTT.

This chain joins TRBV5-5 and TRBJ1-5; D unclear. The CDR3 is 15 residues long. From germline, CDR1 is SGHKS and CDR2 YYEKEE (reference sequence). The V and J ends lost 3 bases and 3 bases respectively, with 13 bases between them. CDR3 region: CASSSGIGSNQPQHF. For the CDR3, the DNA is TGTGCCAGCAGCTCAGGAATAGGGTCCAATCAGCCCCAGCATTTT.

The genes are TRBV18 and TRBJ2-3, with 7 bases identical to TRBD1. Germline lookup yields CDR1 KGHSH and CDR2 LQKENI. The CDR3 is 17 residues long. V lost 4 bases and J lost 3; bases outside the gene matches: 13. CDR3 DNA sequence: TGTGCCAGCTCACTCACTCAGGGGGTCGGATCTACAGATACGCAGTATTTT. Translated: CASSLTQGVGSTDTQYF.